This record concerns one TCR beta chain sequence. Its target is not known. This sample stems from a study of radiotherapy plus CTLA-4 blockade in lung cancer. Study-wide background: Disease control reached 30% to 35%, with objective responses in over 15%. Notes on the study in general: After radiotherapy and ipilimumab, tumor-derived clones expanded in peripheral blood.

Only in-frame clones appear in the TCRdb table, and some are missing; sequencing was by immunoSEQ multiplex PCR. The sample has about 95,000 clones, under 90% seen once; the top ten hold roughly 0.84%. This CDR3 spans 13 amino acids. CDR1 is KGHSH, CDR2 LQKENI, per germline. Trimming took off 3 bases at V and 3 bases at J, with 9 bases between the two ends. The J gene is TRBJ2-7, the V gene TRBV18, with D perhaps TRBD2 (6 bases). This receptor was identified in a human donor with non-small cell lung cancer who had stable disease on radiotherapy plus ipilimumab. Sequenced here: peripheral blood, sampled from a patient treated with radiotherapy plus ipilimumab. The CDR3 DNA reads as TGTGCCAGCTCACCCGCGGGAAACTACGAGCAGTACTTC. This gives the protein CASSPAGNYEQYF.